This T cell receptor (beta chain) came from a study of cytomegalovirus exposure and HLA in healthy donors. In the study overall: Genotyping showed roughly 83% of roughly 400 donors falling in the Caucasian-associated ancestry cluster. General study results and limits: Data from an earlier analysis indicated that most TCR beta V segments were productive either about 87% or about 30% of the time.

PCR employed 60 Vbeta and 13 Jbeta primers. The table came from immunoSEQ multiplex PCR; TCRdb's copy has only in-frame clones and leaves some out. This sample has approximately 190,000 clones, with around 75% found just once. Details on this clone: Antigen unknown.

In germline, CDR1 is MDHEN, CDR2 SYDVKM. Trimming took 3 bases from V and 1 from J, leaving 11 bases between them. This CDR3 region has 15 residues. The specimen was PBMCs. V and J are TRBV28 and TRBJ2-3, with a possible D match to TRBD2 (7 bases). This sequence originates from a man aged 40-50 years in good health and CMV-seropositive. CDR3 loop: CASSFGGPGTDTQYF. The CDR3 DNA follows: TGTGCCAGCAGTTTCGGGGGGCCAGGCACAGATACGCAGTATTTT.